Listed here are 15 T cell receptor beta chains from one sample, sequenced in a study of Ad26.COV2.S vaccination and SARS-CoV-2 variants. Treatment denoted: around 19 received Ad26.COV2.S at low or high dose, single or two shots; roughly five received placebo; per-sample allocation not given. Specimens were obtained on day 63 following the first vaccine or placebo injection. Profiling relied on immunoSEQ multiplex PCR, and the TCRdb table lists in-frame clones only, not all of them. The sample shows around 500,000 clones, about 89% of them seen only once. The sequencing used peripheral blood, collected in a trial of Ad26.COV2.S vaccine versus placebo. All receptors derive from a person aged 18-60 years who received the Ad26.COV2.S COVID-19 vaccine or a placebo.

The CDR3 here is CASSQAGGVYGYTF. In nucleotides, the CDR3 is TGTGCCAGCAGCCAAGCCGGGGGGGTCTATGGCTACACCTTC. This chain uses TRBV14 with TRBJ1-2, with D possibly TRBD1 on 5 matching bases. Germline values: CDR1 SGHDN, CDR2 FVKESK. Trimming stripped 1 base from V and 4 bases from J, with 10 bases between. CDR3 length equals 14 residues.

This rearrangement joins TRBV2 to TRBJ2-3; no firm D call. This CDR3 spans 14 amino acids. Germline V gene data show CDR1 as SNHLY and CDR2 as FYNNEI. V was trimmed by 6 bases and J by 3 bases, leaving 13 bases between them. CDR3 bases: TGTGCCAGCAGGGTCTACCTCGGGACAGATACGCAGTATTTT. This translates into CASRVYLGTDTQYF.

The DNA for the CDR3 is TGTGCCAGCAGCTTCGGACTAGCGGGAGAGCAGTACTTC. Translation: CASSFGLAGEQYF. The genes are TRBV7-3 and TRBJ2-7, with 12 bases lining up with TRBD2. After removal of 3 bases from V and 7 bases from J, the junction contained 1 base not matched to a gene. The CDR3 spans 13 residues. Germline-derived CDR1 and CDR2 are SGHTA and FQGTGA.

The rearrangement uses TRBV5-1 and TRBJ2-7; D unclear. V was shortened by 2 bases and J by 3 bases, with 9 bases between the two germline ends. Looked up from germline, CDR1 is SGHRS and CDR2 is YFSETQ. The CDR3 covers 13 residues. In nucleotides, the CDR3 is TGCGCCAGCAGCTTTGTTCAGAGCTACGAGCAGTACTTC. Translated, it gives CASSFVQSYEQYF.

J is TRBJ1-2 and V is TRBV6-5; tentatively, D is TRBD1 (5 bases). CDR1 is MNHEY, CDR2 SVGAGI, per germline. This CDR3 comprises 13 residues. V dropped 8 bases and J dropped 6 bases, with 16 bases sitting between them. The CDR3 protein is CASPAGSGDGYTF. For the CDR3, the DNA is TGTGCCAGCCCAGCAGGGAGTGGGGATGGCTACACCTTC.

The chain carries TRBV4-2 and TRBJ2-7; D unclear. This CDR3 comprises 14 residues. From germline, CDR1 is LGHNA and CDR2 YNFKEQ. Between the trimmed V and J ends, which lost 0 bases and 3 bases, there was a span of 9 bases. CDR3 region: CASSQERPGYEQYF. CDR3 nucleotides: TGTGCCAGCAGCCAAGAAAGGCCGGGCTACGAGCAGTACTTC.

This rearrangement joins TRBV7-9 to TRBJ2-1; weak D call: TRBD1 (6 bases). CDR1 SEHNR and CDR2 FQNEAQ come from the germline V gene (reference sequence). CDR3 length: 15 residues. V shed 2 bases and J shed 4 bases, with 12 bases lying between them. CDR3 loop: CASSLTGQKYNEQFF. In DNA, the CDR3 is TGTGCCAGCAGCTTAACAGGACAGAAATACAATGAGCAGTTCTTC.

V gene TRBV7-2 combines with J gene TRBJ1-3; D is uncertain. Germline CDR1 SGHTA, CDR2 FQGNSA. The CDR3 sequence is 15 residues long. V was trimmed by 5 bases and J by 2 bases, leaving 13 bases between them. CDR3 residues: CASSVQKRPGNTIYF. CDR3 nucleotides: TGTGCCAGCAGCGTACAAAAAAGGCCTGGAAACACCATATATTTT.

With respect to this clone: The sample contains more than one DNA sequence encoding this CDR3. The chain has TRBV11-2 and TRBJ2-7; D is uncertain. Trimming shortened V by 5 bases and J by 0 bases, and 5 bases separated the two germline ends. CDR3 length: 12 amino acids. Germline V CDR1 and CDR2: SGHAT, FQNNGV. CDR3: CASSPSSYEQYF. The CDR3 DNA reads as TGTGCCAGCAGCCCGAGCTCCTACGAGCAGTACTTC.

The chain joins TRBV27 to TRBJ2-7; D remains unclear. The CDR3 spans 14 residues. Germline loops: CDR1 MNHEY, CDR2 SMNVEV (reference sequence). Between the trimmed V and J ends, which lost 0 bases and 3 bases, there was a span of 9 bases. CDR3 DNA: TGTGCCAGCAGTTTATCTGGACGGGTCTACGAGCAGTACTTC. Translated, it gives CASSLSGRVYEQYF.

V and J are TRBV4-2 and TRBJ2-3, with 8 bases fitting TRBD2. Trimming cost V 4 bases and J 0 bases; bases outside gene matches: 9. The V gene's germline CDR1 is LGHNA and CDR2 YNFKEQ. This CDR3 has 17 amino acids. The CDR3 spells CASSRDGGGLSTDTQYF. The CDR3 DNA follows: TGTGCCAGCAGCCGGGACGGGGGGGGATTAAGCACAGATACGCAGTATTTT.

The J gene is TRBJ2-7, the V gene TRBV28; the D gene is possibly TRBD2 (6 bases). CDR3 length: 19 residues. V was trimmed by 5 bases and J by 2 bases, leaving 28 bases between them. Germline assignment: CDR1 MDHEN and CDR2 SYDVKM. The CDR3 coding sequence is TGTGCCAGCAGTCGACTATTAGCGGAAGCACATTCATCTACCTACGAGCAGTACTTC. Translation gives CASSRLLAEAHSSTYEQYF.

A remark on this clone: This sample also contains other DNA sequences that code for the same CDR3. This chain joins TRBV2 and TRBJ1-5; D gene ambiguous. The CDR3 spans 12 residues. V was pared by 3 bases and J by 3 bases, with 3 bases between. Germline V gene data show CDR1 as SNHLY and CDR2 as FYNNEI. Here the CDR3 reads CASSEPNQPQHF. CDR3 coding DNA: TGTGCCAGCAGTGAGCCCAATCAGCCCCAGCATTTT.

This rearrangement joins TRBV7-2 to TRBJ2-5; D may be TRBD1 (6 bases). Trimming cost V 1 base and J 1 base, with 10 bases left between them. The CDR3 is 15 residues long. Germline V gene sequence: CDR1 SGHTA, CDR2 FQGNSA. CDR3 loop: CASSLVRGSQETQYF. In nucleotides, the CDR3 is TGTGCCAGCAGCTTAGTTAGGGGGAGCCAAGAGACCCAGTACTTC. Using reference TRBV7-2 and TRBJ2-5 for the parts outside the CDR3, the full variable domain is GAGVSQSPSNKVTEKGKDVELRCDPISGHTALYWYRQSLGQGLEFLIYFQGNSAPDKSGLPSDRFSAERTGGSVSTLTIQRTQQEDSAVYLCASSLVRGSQETQYFGPGTRLLVL.

This chain links TRBV11-1 with TRBJ2-2, with D possibly being TRBD1 (7 bases). Trimming took 8 bases from V and 3 from J, leaving 16 bases between them. The CDR3 length is 15 residues. The germline V gene encodes CDR1 SGHAT and CDR2 FQDESV (reference sequence). The CDR3 nucleotides are TGTGCCAGCCGGCGGGACAGACTTTACACCGGGGAGCTGTTTTTT. Protein product: CASRRDRLYTGELFF.